The rows below give T cell receptor beta chains drawn from one sample of a study of post-analysis software for immune sequencing data. TCRdb recomputed calls from the PCR reads with MiXCR, one row per CDR3 protein. The sample holds 160,000 or so distinct CDR3 sequences; about 34% are singletons and the top ten take over 25%. This specimen was blood, taken after autologous hematopoietic stem cell transplantation. Receptors originate from a girl under 18 with multiple sclerosis. CDR3s include the opening cysteine and the closing phenylalanine or tryptophan. D genes are given only for firm matches. Clone size is given for some rows only: seen once, a few or many times, or a class if the clone is expanded.

clone_size	j_call	v_call	d_call	cdr3_aa	cdr3_nt
few	TRBJ2-5	TRBV2	NA	CASSNGGGTTQETQYF	TGTGCCAGCAGCAACGGGGGAGGCACTACCCAAGAGACCCAGTACTTC
few	TRBJ1-4	TRBV29-1	NA	CSAIGGSNEKLFF	TGCAGCGCCATCGGGGGGAGTAATGAAAAACTGTTTTTT
NA	TRBJ2-6	TRBV9	NA	CASSVAGTGANVLTF	TGTGCCAGCAGCGTAGCCGGAACCGGGGCCAACGTCCTGACTTTC
few	TRBJ2-7	TRBV6-5	NA	CASSQGPGTYEQYF	TGTGCCAGCAGTCAGGGTCCCGGGACCTACGAGCAGTACTTC
NA	TRBJ1-2	TRBV20-1	TRBD1	CSVKPGTEAYGYTF	TGCAGTGTTAAACCCGGGACAGAAGCCTATGGCTACACCTTC
NA	TRBJ1-2	TRBV12-3/TRBV12-4	TRBD1	CASSRASDRSNTF	TGTGCCAGCAGCCGAGCCTCGGACAGGAGCAACACCTTC
NA	TRBJ2-7	TRBV29-1	NA	CSVEGLTSSNEQYF	TGCAGCGTTGAAGGTTTGACTAGTTCCAATGAGCAGTACTTC
NA	TRBJ2-3	TRBV13	NA	CASSFERGTDTQYF	TGTGCCAGCAGCTTTGAGCGGGGCACAGATACGCAGTATTTT
many	TRBJ2-6	TRBV3-1	TRBD2	CASSSRTSGRGTGANVLTF	TGTGCCAGCAGCTCTCGGACTAGCGGGAGGGGTACTGGGGCCAACGTCCTGACTTTC
NA	TRBJ2-3	TRBV18	TRBD2	CASSPRGLAPSTDTQYF	TGTGCCAGCTCACCACGCGGACTAGCGCCCAGCACAGATACGCAGTATTTT
NA	TRBJ2-7	TRBV5-1	TRBD2	CASSPGLAGLRNYEQYF	TGCGCCAGCAGCCCGGGACTAGCGGGTCTCAGGAACTACGAGCAGTACTTC
few	TRBJ2-6	TRBV6-6	TRBD1	CASSYSETGSGANVLTF	TGTGCCAGCAGTTACTCCGAGACAGGGTCGGGGGCCAACGTCCTGACTTTC
NA	TRBJ2-4	TRBV6-1	NA	CASSEVTGLENIQYF	TGTGCCAGCAGTGAAGTGACAGGCCTGGAAAACATTCAGTACTTC
few	TRBJ2-1	TRBV15	NA	CATSRKRGAPAHNEQFF	TGTGCCACCAGCAGGAAGAGGGGGGCCCCGGCACACAATGAGCAGTTCTTC
NA	TRBJ1-2	TRBV4-2	NA	CASSQEGSEGNYGYTF	TGTGCCAGCAGCCAAGAGGGGTCGGAGGGGAACTATGGCTACACCTTC
NA	TRBJ2-6	TRBV7-2	NA	CASSSTDSGANVLTF	TGTGCCAGCAGCTCCACGGACTCTGGGGCCAACGTCCTGACTTTC
few	TRBJ2-1	TRBV7-9	TRBD2	CASSSGLAGMYNEQFF	TGTGCCAGCAGCTCGGGACTAGCGGGGATGTACAATGAGCAGTTCTTC
many	TRBJ1-5	TRBV12-3/TRBV12-4	NA	CASSFGSGNQPQHF	TGTGCCAGCAGTTTTGGGTCGGGCAATCAGCCCCAGCATTTT
NA	TRBJ2-3	TRBV7-8	NA	CASGQREGIDTQYF	TGTGCCAGCGGCCAGCGAGAGGGAATAGATACGCAGTATTTT
NA	TRBJ2-3	TRBV9	TRBD2	CASSFSPLREVSDTQYF	TGTGCCAGCAGCTTCTCTCCTCTACGGGAGGTCTCAGATACGCAGTATTTT
NA	TRBJ2-5	TRBV6-5	NA	CASSYSGSGSQETQYF	TGTGCCAGCAGTTACTCTGGTTCAGGGAGCCAAGAGACCCAGTACTTC
once	TRBJ1-4	TRBV15	TRBD1	CATSRDPDRVEEKLFF	TGTGCCACCAGCAGAGATCCAGACAGGGTGGAGGAAAAACTGTTTTTT
NA	TRBJ2-5	TRBV9	TRBD2	CASSGKREGPETQYF	TGTGCCAGCAGCGGGAAGCGGGAGGGCCCAGAGACCCAGTACTTC